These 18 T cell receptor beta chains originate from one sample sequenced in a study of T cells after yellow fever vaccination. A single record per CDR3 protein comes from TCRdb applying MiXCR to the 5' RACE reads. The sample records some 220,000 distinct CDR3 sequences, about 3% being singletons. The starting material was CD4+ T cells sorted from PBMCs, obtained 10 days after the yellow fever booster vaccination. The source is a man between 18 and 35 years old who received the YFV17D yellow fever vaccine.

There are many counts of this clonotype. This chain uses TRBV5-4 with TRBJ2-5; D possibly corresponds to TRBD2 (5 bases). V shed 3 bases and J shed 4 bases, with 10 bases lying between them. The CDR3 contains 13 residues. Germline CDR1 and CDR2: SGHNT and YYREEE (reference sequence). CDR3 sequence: CASSSVAGETQYF. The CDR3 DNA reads TGTGCCAGCAGCTCCGTCGCGGGAGAGACCCAGTACTTC.

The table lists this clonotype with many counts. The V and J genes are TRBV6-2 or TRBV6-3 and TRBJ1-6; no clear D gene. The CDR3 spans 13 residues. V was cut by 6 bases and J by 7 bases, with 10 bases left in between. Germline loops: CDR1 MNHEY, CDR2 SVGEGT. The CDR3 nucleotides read TGTGCCAGCAGACGGACGGCGAATTCACCCCTCCACTTT. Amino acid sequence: CASRRTANSPLHF.

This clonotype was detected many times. CDR3 residues: CASSYSPTVNTEAFF. Here the CDR3 DNA reads TGTGCCAGCAGTTACTCCCCGACGGTGAACACTGAAGCTTTCTTT. The genes are TRBV6-5 and TRBJ1-1; D is undetermined. V was trimmed by 0 bases and J by 0 bases, leaving 8 bases between them. CDR3 length: 15 residues. Germline loops: CDR1 MNHEY, CDR2 SVGAGI.

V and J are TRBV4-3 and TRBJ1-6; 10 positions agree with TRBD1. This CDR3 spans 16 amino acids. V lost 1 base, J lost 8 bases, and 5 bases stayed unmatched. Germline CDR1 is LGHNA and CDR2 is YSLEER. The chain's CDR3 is CASSQVPGTGDSPLHF. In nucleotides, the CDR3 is TGCGCCAGCAGCCAAGTGCCCGGGACAGGGGATTCACCCCTCCACTTT.

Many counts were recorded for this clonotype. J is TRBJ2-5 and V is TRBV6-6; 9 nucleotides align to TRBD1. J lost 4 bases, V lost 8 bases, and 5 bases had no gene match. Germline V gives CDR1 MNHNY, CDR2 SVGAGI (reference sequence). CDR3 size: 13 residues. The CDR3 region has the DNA TGTGCCAGCGGCCGGGACAGGGTAGAGACCCAGTACTTC. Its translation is CASGRDRVETQYF.

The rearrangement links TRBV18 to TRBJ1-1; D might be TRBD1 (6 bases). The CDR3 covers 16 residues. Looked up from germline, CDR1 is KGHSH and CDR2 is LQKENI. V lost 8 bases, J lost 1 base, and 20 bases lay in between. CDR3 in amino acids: CASASQGGTENTEAFF. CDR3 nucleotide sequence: TGTGCCAGCGCATCACAGGGCGGAACCGAGAACACTGAAGCTTTCTTT. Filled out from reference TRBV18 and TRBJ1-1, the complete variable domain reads NAGVMQNPRHLVRRRGQEARLRCSPMKGHSHVYWYRQLPEEGLKFMVYLQKENIIDESGMPKERFSAEFPKEGPSILRIQQVVRGDSAAYFCASASQGGTENTEAFFGQGTRLTVV.

The DNA of the CDR3 is TGTGCCAGCAGCTCGTTACGCGGGGGTGGTGAGCAGTTCTTC. This codes for CASSSLRGGGEQFF. The chain links TRBV11-2 to TRBJ2-1, with TRBD2 identical over 7 bases. V shed 4 bases, J shed 9 bases, and the junction held 9 bases outside the gene matches. The CDR3 is made up of 14 amino acids. Germline V gene data show CDR1 as SGHAT and CDR2 as FQNNGV.

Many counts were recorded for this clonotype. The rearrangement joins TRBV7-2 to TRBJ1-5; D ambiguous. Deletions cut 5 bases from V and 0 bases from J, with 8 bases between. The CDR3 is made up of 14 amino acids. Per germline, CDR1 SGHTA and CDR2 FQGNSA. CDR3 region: CASSLQSSNQPQHF. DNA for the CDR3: TGTGCCAGCAGCCTACAGTCTAGCAATCAGCCCCAGCATTTT.

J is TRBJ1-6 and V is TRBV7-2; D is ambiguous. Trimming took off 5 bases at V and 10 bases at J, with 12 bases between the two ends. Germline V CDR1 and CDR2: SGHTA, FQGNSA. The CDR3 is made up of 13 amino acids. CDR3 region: CASSHDPGSPLHF. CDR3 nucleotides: TGTGCCAGCAGCCATGACCCCGGCTCACCCCTCCACTTT.

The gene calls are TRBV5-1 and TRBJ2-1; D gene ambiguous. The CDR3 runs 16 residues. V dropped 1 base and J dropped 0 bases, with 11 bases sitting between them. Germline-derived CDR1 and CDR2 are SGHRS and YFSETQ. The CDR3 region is CASSLSGKTSYNEQFF. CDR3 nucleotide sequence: TGCGCCAGCAGCTTGTCGGGTAAAACCTCCTACAATGAGCAGTTCTTC.

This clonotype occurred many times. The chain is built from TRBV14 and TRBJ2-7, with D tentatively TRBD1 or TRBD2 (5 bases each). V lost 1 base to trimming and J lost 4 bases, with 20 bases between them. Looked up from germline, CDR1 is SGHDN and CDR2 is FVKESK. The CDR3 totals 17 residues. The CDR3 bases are TGTGCCAGCAGCCAAGGCCGCGGGCAGGGAACGAGATACGAGCAGTACTTC. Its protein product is CASSQGRGQGTRYEQYF. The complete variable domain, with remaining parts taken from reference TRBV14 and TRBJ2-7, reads EAGVTQFPSHSVIEKGQTVTLRCDPISGHDNLYWYRRVMGKEIKFLLHFVKESKQDESGMPNNRFLAERTGGTYSTLKVQPAELEDSGVYFCASSQGRGQGTRYEQYFGPGTRLTVT.

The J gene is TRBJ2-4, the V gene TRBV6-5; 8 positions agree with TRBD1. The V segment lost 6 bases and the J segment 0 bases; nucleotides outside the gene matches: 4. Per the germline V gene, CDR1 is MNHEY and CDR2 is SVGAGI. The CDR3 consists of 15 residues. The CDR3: CASRRDRLAKNIQYF. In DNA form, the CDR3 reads TGTGCCAGCAGAAGGGACAGGTTAGCCAAAAACATTCAGTACTTC.

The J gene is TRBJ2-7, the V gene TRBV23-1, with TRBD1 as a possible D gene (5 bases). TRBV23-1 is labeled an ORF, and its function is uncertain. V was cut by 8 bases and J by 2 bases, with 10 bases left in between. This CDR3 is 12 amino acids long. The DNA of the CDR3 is TGCGCCAGCGCTCCAGGGACCTACGAGCAGTACGTC. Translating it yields CASAPGTYEQYV.

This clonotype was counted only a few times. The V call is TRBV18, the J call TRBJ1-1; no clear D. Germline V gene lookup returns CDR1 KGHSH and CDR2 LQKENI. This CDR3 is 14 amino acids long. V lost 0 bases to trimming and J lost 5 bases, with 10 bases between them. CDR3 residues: CASSPPRGLTEAFF. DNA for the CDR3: TGTGCCAGCTCACCACCGCGAGGTTTGACTGAAGCTTTCTTT.

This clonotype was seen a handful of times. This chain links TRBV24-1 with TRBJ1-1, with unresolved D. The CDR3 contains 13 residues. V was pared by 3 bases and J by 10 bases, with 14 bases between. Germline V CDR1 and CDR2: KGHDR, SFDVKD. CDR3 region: CATSDGVREAAFF. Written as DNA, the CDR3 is TGTGCCACCAGTGATGGGGTGCGCGAGGCAGCTTTCTTT.

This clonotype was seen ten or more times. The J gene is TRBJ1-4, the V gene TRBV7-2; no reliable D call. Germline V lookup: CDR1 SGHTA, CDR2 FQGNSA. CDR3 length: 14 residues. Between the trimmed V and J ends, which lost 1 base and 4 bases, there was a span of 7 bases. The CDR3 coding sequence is TGTGCCAGCAGCTTAGACGGTAGTAATGAAAAACTGTTTTTT. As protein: CASSLDGSNEKLFF.

The CDR3 here is CASSPPVQSSYNEQFF. Written as DNA, the CDR3 is TGTGCCAGCAGCCCGCCGGTACAGAGCTCCTACAATGAGCAGTTCTTC. The chain joins TRBV25-1 to TRBJ2-1, with unresolved D. CDR1 and CDR2 (germline): MGHDK, SYGVNS. V lost 6 bases to trimming and J lost 0 bases, with 15 bases between them. CDR3 length: 16 residues.

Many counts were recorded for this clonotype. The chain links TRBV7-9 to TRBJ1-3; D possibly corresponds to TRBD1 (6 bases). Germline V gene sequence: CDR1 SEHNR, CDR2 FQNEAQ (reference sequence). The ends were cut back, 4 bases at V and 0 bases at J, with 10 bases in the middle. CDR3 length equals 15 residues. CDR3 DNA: TGTGCCAGCAGCTCACCGACAGGCTCTGGAAACACCATATATTTT. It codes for CASSSPTGSGNTIYF.